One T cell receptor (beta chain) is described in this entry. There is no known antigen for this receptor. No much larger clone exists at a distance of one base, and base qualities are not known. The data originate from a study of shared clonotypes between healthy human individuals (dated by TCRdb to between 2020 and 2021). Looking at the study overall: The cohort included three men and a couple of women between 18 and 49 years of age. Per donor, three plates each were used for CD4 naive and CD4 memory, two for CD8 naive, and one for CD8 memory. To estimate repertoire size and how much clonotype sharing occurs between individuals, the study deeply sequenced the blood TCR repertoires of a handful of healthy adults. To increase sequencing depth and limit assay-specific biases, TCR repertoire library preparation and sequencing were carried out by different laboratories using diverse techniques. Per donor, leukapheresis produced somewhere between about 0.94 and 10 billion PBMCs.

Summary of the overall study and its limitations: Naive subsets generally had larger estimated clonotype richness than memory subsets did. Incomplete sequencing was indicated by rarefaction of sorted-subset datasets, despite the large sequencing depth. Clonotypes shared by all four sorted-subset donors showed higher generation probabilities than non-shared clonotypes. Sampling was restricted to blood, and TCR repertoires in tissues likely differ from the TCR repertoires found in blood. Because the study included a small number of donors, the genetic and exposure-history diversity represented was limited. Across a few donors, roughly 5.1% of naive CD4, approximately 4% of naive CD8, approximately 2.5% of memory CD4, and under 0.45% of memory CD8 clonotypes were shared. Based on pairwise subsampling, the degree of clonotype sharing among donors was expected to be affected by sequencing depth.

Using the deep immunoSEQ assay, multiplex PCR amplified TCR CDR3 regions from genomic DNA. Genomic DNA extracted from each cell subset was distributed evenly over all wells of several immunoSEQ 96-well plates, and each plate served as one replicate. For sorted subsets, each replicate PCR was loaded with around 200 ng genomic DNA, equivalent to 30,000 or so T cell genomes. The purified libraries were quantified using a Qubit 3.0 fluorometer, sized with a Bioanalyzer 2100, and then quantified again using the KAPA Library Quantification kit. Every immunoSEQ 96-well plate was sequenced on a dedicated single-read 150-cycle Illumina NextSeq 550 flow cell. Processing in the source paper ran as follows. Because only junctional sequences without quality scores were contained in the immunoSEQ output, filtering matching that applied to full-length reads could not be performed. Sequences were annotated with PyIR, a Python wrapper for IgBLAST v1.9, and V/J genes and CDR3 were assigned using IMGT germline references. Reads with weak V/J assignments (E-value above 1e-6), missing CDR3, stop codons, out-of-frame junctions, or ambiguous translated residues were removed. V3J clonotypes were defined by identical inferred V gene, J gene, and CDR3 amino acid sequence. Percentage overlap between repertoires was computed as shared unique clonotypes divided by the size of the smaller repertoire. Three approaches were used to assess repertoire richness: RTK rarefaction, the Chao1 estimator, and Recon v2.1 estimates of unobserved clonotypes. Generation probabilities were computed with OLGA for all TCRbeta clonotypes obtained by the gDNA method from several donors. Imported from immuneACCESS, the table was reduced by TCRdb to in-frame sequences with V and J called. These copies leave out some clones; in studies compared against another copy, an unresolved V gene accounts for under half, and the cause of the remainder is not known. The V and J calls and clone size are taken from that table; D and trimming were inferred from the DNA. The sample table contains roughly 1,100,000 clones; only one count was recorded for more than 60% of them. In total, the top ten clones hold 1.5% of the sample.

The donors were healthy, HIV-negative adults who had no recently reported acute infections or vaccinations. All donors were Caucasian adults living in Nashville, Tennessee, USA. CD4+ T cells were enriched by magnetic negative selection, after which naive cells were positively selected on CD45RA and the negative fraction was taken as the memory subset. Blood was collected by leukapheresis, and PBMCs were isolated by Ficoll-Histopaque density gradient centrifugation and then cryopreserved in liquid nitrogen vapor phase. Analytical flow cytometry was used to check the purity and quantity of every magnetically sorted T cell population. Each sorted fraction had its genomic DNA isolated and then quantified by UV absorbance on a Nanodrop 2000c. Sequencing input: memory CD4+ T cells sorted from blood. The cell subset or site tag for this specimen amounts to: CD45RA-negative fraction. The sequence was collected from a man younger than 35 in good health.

The CDR3: CASSSRQVPYGYTF. In nucleotide form, the sequence is TGTGCCAGCAGCTCTCGACAGGTTCCCTATGGCTACACCTTC. The chain links TRBV7-2 with TRBJ1-2, and the D gene may be TRBD1, 6 bases matching. Its CDR3 holds 14 amino acids, cysteine through phenylalanine. Just CDR3 DNA is preserved here, 42 bases in frame from base 1. V is reduced by 4 bases and J by 4 bases, leaving a spacing of 13 bases between them. CDR1 is given as SGHTA and CDR2 as FQGNSA, both from the germline V gene.